A single sample is the source of the 26 T cell receptor beta chains below, sequenced in a study of cytomegalovirus exposure and HLA in healthy donors. Generated by immunoSEQ multiplex PCR, the TCRdb table keeps only in-frame clones and is missing some. Of 71,000 or so clones in the sample, over 85% are singletons; the top ten hold about 1.5%. Input material: PBMCs. The receptors originated from a man younger than 35 in good health and CMV-seropositive.

The V gene is TRBV5-8, the J gene TRBJ1-2, with a tentative D call TRBD1 (6 bases). V was shortened by 4 bases and J by 4 bases, with 17 bases between the two germline ends. Per the germline V gene, CDR1 is SGHTS and CDR2 is YDEGEE. The CDR3 runs to 15 residues. CDR3 protein: CASSAGGQIPYGYTF. Here the CDR3 DNA reads TGTGCCAGCAGCGCGGGAGGACAGATTCCCTATGGCTACACCTTC.

The V gene is TRBV6-5, the J gene TRBJ2-3; D perhaps matches TRBD1 (6 bases). Germline CDR1 MNHEY, CDR2 SVGAGI. Deletions cut 4 bases from V and 6 bases from J, with 8 bases between. The CDR3 sequence is 12 residues long. CDR3 sequence reads: CASSLRGDTQYF. The CDR3 DNA is TGTGCCAGCAGTTTGAGGGGGGATACGCAGTATTTT.

V is TRBV4-1 and J is TRBJ1-2; D possibly corresponds to TRBD1 (6 bases). Per germline, CDR1 MGHRA and CDR2 YSYEKL. V was shortened by 4 bases and J by 8 bases, with 20 bases between the two germline ends. CDR3 length: 15 residues. DNA for the CDR3: TGCGCCAGCAGCCGACCAGGGGCCTACACCGAGGGCTACACCTTC. It specifies CASSRPGAYTEGYTF.

The chain employs TRBV5-1 and TRBJ2-1; D is possibly TRBD1 (5 bases). This CDR3 region has 15 residues. V was cut by 0 bases and J by 0 bases, with 7 bases left in between. The germline V gene encodes CDR1 SGHRS and CDR2 YFSETQ. CDR3 sequence (DNA): TGCGCCAGCAGCTTGGAGGGGTACTCCTACAATGAGCAGTTCTTC. Protein product: CASSLEGYSYNEQFF.

The V and J genes are TRBV4-1 and TRBJ1-2; D is possibly TRBD1 (6 bases). CDR1 MGHRA and CDR2 YSYEKL come from the germline V gene. The CDR3 runs to 15 residues. The V and J ends lost 1 base and 8 bases respectively, with 17 bases between them. CDR3 in amino acids: CASSQVGDNSRGYTF. CDR3 coding DNA: TGCGCCAGCAGCCAAGTCGGGGACAACTCGCGCGGCTACACCTTC.

The chain uses TRBV18 and TRBJ2-5; D not resolved. The CDR3 runs to 11 residues. V was cut by 5 bases and J by 4 bases, with 5 bases left in between. The germline gives CDR1 KGHSH, CDR2 LQKENI. DNA for the CDR3: TGTGCCAGCTCAGGGCTAGAGACCCAGTACTTC. It encodes CASSGLETQYF. Using reference TRBV18 and TRBJ2-5 for the parts outside the CDR3, the full variable domain is NAGVMQNPRHLVRRRGQEARLRCSPMKGHSHVYWYRQLPEEGLKFMVYLQKENIIDESGMPKERFSAEFPKEGPSILRIQQVVRGDSAAYFCASSGLETQYFGPGTRLLVL.

The chain links TRBV9 to TRBJ2-6; D might be TRBD2 (6 bases). CDR1 is SGDLS and CDR2 is YYNGEE in the germline V gene. Trimming cost V 4 bases and J 3 bases, with 11 bases left between them. This CDR3 spans 15 amino acids. CDR3 in DNA: TGTGCCAGCAGCCCCGGGAGCGTTGGGGCCAACGTCCTGACTTTC. Protein: CASSPGSVGANVLTF.

This clone was detected only once. This chain uses TRBV27 with TRBJ1-2, with D perhaps matching TRBD1 (5 bases). This CDR3 region has 13 residues. V lost 2 bases, J lost 10 bases, and 14 bases lay in between. CDR1 and CDR2 (germline): MNHEY, SMNVEV (reference sequence). The CDR3 DNA is TGTGCCAGCAGTTTACAAAAGGGACTTCTCTACACCTTC. As protein: CASSLQKGLLYTF.

The V gene is TRBV6-1, the J gene TRBJ1-3; weak D call: TRBD1 (5 bases). Trimming shortened V by 2 bases and J by 4 bases, and 9 bases separated the two germline ends. This CDR3 has 14 amino acids. Germline lookup yields CDR1 MNHNS and CDR2 SASEGT. Written as DNA, the CDR3 is TGTGCCAGCAGTGAAAGGACAAAGGGAAACACCATATATTTT. As protein: CASSERTKGNTIYF.

The chain employs TRBV2 and TRBJ1-1; 8 bases fit TRBD1. This CDR3 has 13 amino acids. J was trimmed by 10 bases and V by 7 bases; bases with no gene match: 11. CDR1 is SNHLY, CDR2 FYNNEI, per germline. The CDR3 spells CASTQTGEVRAFF. The CDR3 nucleotides read TGTGCCAGCACCCAGACAGGGGAGGTGAGAGCTTTCTTT.

This chain connects TRBV2 to TRBJ1-1, with no clear D. The length of the CDR3 is 13 residues. V lost 8 bases and J 0 bases, leaving 10 bases between the germline ends. In germline, CDR1 is SNHLY, CDR2 FYNNEI. The CDR3 region is CASLREMNTEAFF. The CDR3 nucleotides read TGTGCCAGCTTACGGGAGATGAACACTGAAGCTTTCTTT.

Points on this clone: Other nucleotide sequences in the sample specify the same CDR3. V is TRBV2 and J is TRBJ2-6; unclear D gene. From germline, CDR1 is SNHLY and CDR2 FYNNEI. The CDR3 spans 14 residues. Trimming shortened V by 3 bases and J by 1 base, and 4 bases separated the two germline ends. The CDR3 reads CASSDRSGANVLTF. CDR3 sequence (DNA): TGTGCCAGCAGTGACCGTTCTGGGGCCAACGTCCTGACTTTC. Supplemented by reference TRBV2 and TRBJ2-6, the full variable domain reads EPEVTQTPSHQVTQMGQEVILRCVPISNHLYFYWYRQILGQKVEFLVSFYNNEISEKSEIFDDQFSVERPDGSNFTLKIRSTKLEDSAMYFCASSDRSGANVLTFGAGSRLTVL.

The V and J genes are TRBV5-1 and TRBJ2-1; TRBD2 agrees at 12 bases. The CDR3 loop spans 15 amino acids. J was trimmed by 8 bases and V by 0 bases; bases with no gene match: 3. CDR1 and CDR2 (germline): SGHRS, YFSETQ. The CDR3 sequence: CASSLASGRVYEQFF. CDR3 nucleotides: TGCGCCAGCAGCTTGGCTAGCGGGAGGGTCTATGAGCAGTTCTTC.

The count of this clone is one. CDR3 protein: CASSRATGKETQYF. The CDR3 DNA follows: TGTGCCAGCAGCCGCGCTACAGGGAAGGAGACCCAGTACTTC. V and J are TRBV11-2 and TRBJ2-5; a weak D match, TRBD1 (6 bases). The CDR3 loop spans 14 amino acids. Germline V gene lookup returns CDR1 SGHAT and CDR2 FQNNGV. The V end was cut by 5 bases, the J end by 5 bases, with 15 bases between.

The chain links TRBV9 to TRBJ1-2; tentative D call: TRBD1 (6 bases). The CDR3 contains 16 residues. Germline CDR1 reads SGDLS; CDR2 reads YYNGEE. Trimming stripped 0 bases from V and 4 bases from J, with 16 bases between. DNA of the CDR3: TGTGCCAGCAGCGTAGCACCAGGGACAACCCTCTATGGCTACACCTTC. Protein product: CASSVAPGTTLYGYTF.

V and J are TRBV4-1 and TRBJ2-7, with 9 positions matching TRBD2. This CDR3 contains 15 residues. The junction had 8 bases not matched to a gene; V was cut back by 5 bases and J by 3 bases. CDR1 and CDR2 (germline): MGHRA, YSYEKL. CDR3 in amino acids: CASSILAGLDYEQYF. CDR3 in DNA: TGCGCCAGCAGCATTCTAGCGGGGTTGGACTACGAGCAGTACTTC.

The rearrangement joins TRBV5-3 to TRBJ2-6; D may be TRBD1 (6 bases). TRBV5-3 counts as an open reading frame of uncertain function. The CDR3 spans 16 residues. V was shortened by 0 bases and J by 2 bases, with 9 bases between the two germline ends. CDR3 region: CARSLAGVPGANVLTF. The CDR3 DNA follows: TGTGCCAGAAGCTTGGCAGGGGTCCCTGGGGCCAACGTCCTGACTTTC.

The CDR3 DNA sequence: TGTGCCAGTAGTCGAGGACAGGCACCCTACGAGCAGTACTTC. Its translation is CASSRGQAPYEQYF. J is TRBJ2-7 and V is TRBV19, with 7 bases aligning to TRBD1. V lost 5 bases to trimming and J lost 2 bases; unmatched junction nucleotides: 6. Germline V gives CDR1 LNHDA, CDR2 SQIVND (reference sequence). The CDR3 contains 14 residues.

The chain has TRBV7-2 and TRBJ2-5; D is possibly TRBD1 (5 bases). The germline V gene has CDR1 SGHTA and CDR2 FQGNSA. The CDR3 is made up of 14 amino acids. The V end was cut by 2 bases, the J end by 0 bases, with 7 bases between. CDR3 sequence: CASSLQGYQETQYF. The CDR3 nucleotides are TGTGCCAGCAGCTTACAGGGTTACCAAGAGACCCAGTACTTC.

V and J are TRBV9 and TRBJ1-4, with 8 bases identical to TRBD1. This CDR3 has 16 residues. V gave up 2 bases and J gave up 3 bases; unmatched junction bases: 6. Germline loops: CDR1 SGDLS, CDR2 YYNGEE. The DNA for the CDR3 is TGTGCCAGCAGCGTTACAGGGGGTCCCTCTAATGAAAAACTGTTTTTT. As protein: CASSVTGGPSNEKLFF.

The V call is TRBV7-6, the J call TRBJ2-7; D might be TRBD1 (5 bases). The CDR3 has 14 amino acids. CDR1 SGHVS and CDR2 FNYEAQ come from the germline V gene. Trimming pared 3 bases from V and 3 bases from J, leaving 12 bases between. This CDR3 reads CASSFSAGIYEQYF. DNA for the CDR3: TGTGCCAGCAGCTTTAGTGCAGGGATCTACGAGCAGTACTTC.

This clone was found once. This chain uses TRBV9 with TRBJ2-3; 8 bases align to TRBD2. This CDR3 region has 16 residues. Trimming cost V 0 bases and J 1 base; bases outside gene matches: 4. From germline, CDR1 is SGDLS and CDR2 YYNGEE. The CDR3 DNA reads as TGTGCCAGCAGCGTAGGAGCGACTAGCGGCACAGATACGCAGTATTTT. As protein: CASSVGATSGTDTQYF.

The chain has TRBV19 and TRBJ1-2; 11 bases are shared with TRBD1. The CDR3 is 15 amino acids. Germline CDR1 reads LNHDA; CDR2 reads SQIVND (reference sequence). V was pared by 7 bases and J by 2 bases, with 6 bases of the junction left unmatched. The CDR3 DNA sequence: TGTGCCAGTATGGTCCGGGACAGGGGGAACTATGGCTACACCTTC. Protein sequence: CASMVRDRGNYGYTF.

This rearrangement joins TRBV27 to TRBJ1-5; a possible D gene is TRBD1 (6 bases). Germline values: CDR1 MNHEY, CDR2 SMNVEV (reference sequence). The CDR3 spans 18 residues. Deletions cut 5 bases from V and 2 bases from J, with 22 bases between. The CDR3, as DNA: TGTGCCAGCAGTGTCAGGGGAGTTAGGTTTAGGGGCAATCAGCCCCAGCATTTT. Its translation is CASSVRGVRFRGNQPQHF.

V is TRBV6-6 and J is TRBJ1-2; 12 bases agree with TRBD1. Trimming at V came to 4 bases and at J to 6 bases, leaving 6 bases not matched to a gene. In germline, CDR1 is MNHNY, CDR2 SVGAGI (reference sequence). The CDR3 loop spans 15 amino acids. CDR3 DNA sequence: TGTGCCAGCAGTTTAGGGACAGGGGGCAGGCATGGCTACACCTTC. It encodes CASSLGTGGRHGYTF.

V gene TRBV9 combines with J gene TRBJ2-1; no clear D gene. The germline V and J ends were trimmed by 4 bases and 6 bases, with 14 bases remaining between them. The V gene's germline CDR1 is SGDLS and CDR2 YYNGEE. The CDR3 is 14 amino acids. The CDR3 reads CASSPARGPNEQFF. The DNA of the CDR3 is TGTGCCAGCAGCCCCGCGCGTGGGCCCAATGAGCAGTTCTTC.